Listed below are T cell receptor beta chains from one sample, sequenced in a study of OX40 agonist ivuxolimab in advanced cancers. TCRdb's table, derived via immunoSEQ multiplex PCR, lists solely in-frame clones and lacks some. Among 65,000 to 85,000 clones, 85% were seen once, and the ten largest hold about 0.83%. This sample comprised CD4+ or CD8+ T cells sorted from blood, obtained in a trial of the OX40 agonist ivuxolimab. Every receptor here comes from an adult with an advanced solid tumor such as melanoma, head and neck, liver or kidney cancer. The CDR3 runs from the conserved cysteine through the conserved F or W. The D gene is left open where the match is weak. Clone size is not always given. Where it is, it says once, few, many or a class for expanded clones.

J gene,V gene,D gene,clone size,CDR3 DNA,CDR3 protein
TRBJ1-4,TRBV7-9,.,.,TGTGCCATTCAGACAGTCTGGGCTGAAAAACTGTTTTTT,CAIQTVWAEKLFF
TRBJ1-1,TRBV5-8,.,.,TGTGCCAGCAATCCAGAACACACTGAAGCTTTCTTT,CASNPEHTEAFF
TRBJ2-1,TRBV28,TRBD1,.,TGTGCCAGCAGTAAAAATGTGGGACAGGGGGCTTGGTACAATGAGCAGTTCTTC,CASSKNVGQGAWYNEQFF
TRBJ2-7,TRBV6-5,TRBD1,.,TGTGCCAGCAGTACCGGGACAGGATCCTACGAGCAGTACTTC,CASSTGTGSYEQYF
TRBJ1-3,TRBV28,.,.,TGTGCCAGCAGTCCGTTGGCGGGGGTAGGAAACACCATATATTTT,CASSPLAGVGNTIYF
TRBJ2-7,TRBV5-6,.,.,TGTGCCAGCAGCTTGTATGGGGACTCCTACGAGCAGTACTTC,CASSLYGDSYEQYF
TRBJ2-1,TRBV18,TRBD2,.,TGTGCCAGCTCACCACTGGGACTAGCGGGAGGTGAGGAGCAGTTCTTC,CASSPLGLAGGEEQFF
TRBJ1-3,TRBV19,TRBD1,.,TGTGCCAGTAGTCCAGGGACAGGGGGTGGAAACACCATATATTTT,CASSPGTGGGNTIYF
TRBJ1-5,TRBV9,.,.,TGTGCCAGCAGCGAGGGGGGGGCCACCGATCAGCCCCAGCATTTT,CASSEGGATDQPQHF
TRBJ1-2,TRBV6-4,.,few,TGTGCCAGCAGAGCGTGGGGCGGTGGCTACACCTTC,CASRAWGGGYTF
TRBJ2-1,TRBV18,TRBD2,.,TGTGCCAGCTCCCCTGGTAGCGGGAGGGCCGGTGAGCAGTTCTTC,CASSPGSGRAGEQFF
TRBJ1-4,TRBV9,TRBD1,.,TGTGCCAGCAGCTCAAGGGAAAGGGGGCTTGATGAAAAACTGTTTTTT,CASSSRERGLDEKLFF
TRBJ2-3,TRBV7-6,TRBD2,.,TGTGCCAGCAGCTTAGGGCGGGGGGGCACAGATACGCAGTATTTT,CASSLGRGGTDTQYF
TRBJ1-2,TRBV27,.,.,TGTGCCAGCAGTTTGCAGGGCTATGGCTACACCTTC,CASSLQGYGYTF
TRBJ1-1,TRBV2,.,.,TGTGCCAGCAGTGTCGGCCGATACGGGTTGGGTTCCACTGAAGCTTTCTTT,CASSVGRYGLGSTEAFF
TRBJ2-7,TRBV6-6,.,.,TGTGCCAGCAGTGACCGATACGAGCAGTACTTC,CASSDRYEQYF
TRBJ1-6,TRBV6-6,.,.,TGTGCCAGCAGTTACCTGGGTTCACCCCTCCACTTT,CASSYLGSPLHF
TRBJ1-2,TRBV19,TRBD1,.,TGTGCCAGTAGTCTGAGACAGGGTCACTATGGCTACACCTTC,CASSLRQGHYGYTF
TRBJ2-3,TRBV5-4,TRBD2,.,TGTGCCAGCAGCTCCGGGACTAGACGCACAGATACGCAGTATTTT,CASSSGTRRTDTQYF
TRBJ2-2,TRBV27,TRBD2,.,TGTGCCAGCAGTTCCGGACTAGCGGGGGGTCGGGAGCTGTTTTTT,CASSSGLAGGRELFF
TRBJ1-2,TRBV4-3,TRBD1,once,TGCGCCAGCAGCCAAGAAATCGCAGGGGGGGAACTTAACTATGGCTACACCTTC,CASSQEIAGGELNYGYTF
TRBJ1-2,TRBV14,.,.,TGTGCCAGCAGCCAAGTGGATCGGGGGCTTGGCTATGGCTACACCTTC,CASSQVDRGLGYGYTF
TRBJ2-1,TRBV5-6,TRBD2,.,TGTGCCAGCAGCTTGGACCAGCGGGGGAACAATGAGCAGTTCTTC,CASSLDQRGNNEQFF
TRBJ1-5,TRBV6-1,.,.,TGTGCCAGCAGTTCCAAAGGCGGGTACCAGCCCCAGCATTTT,CASSSKGGYQPQHF
TRBJ2-7,TRBV28,TRBD2,.,TGTGCCAGCAGTTTATACGCGGGGGGTCCCTACGAGCAGTACTTC,CASSLYAGGPYEQYF
TRBJ1-5,TRBV19,.,.,TGTGCCAGTAGTATTTTGTTCGGAGGGGGGGGAGGCCAGCCCCAGCATTTT,CASSILFGGGGGQPQHF
TRBJ2-7,TRBV13,.,.,TGTGCCAGCAGCGTCAGACGCTCCTACGAGCAGTACTTC,CASSVRRSYEQYF
TRBJ2-1,TRBV6-6,.,.,TGTGCCAGCAGTAACAGGTACAATGAGCAGTTCTTC,CASSNRYNEQFF
TRBJ2-3,TRBV30,.,.,TGTGCCTGGAGCTCGACTTGGGCAGATACGCAGTATTTT,CAWSSTWADTQYF
TRBJ2-1,TRBV6-5,.,.,TGTGCCAGCAGGGATTGGCAGAGCTCCTACAATGAGCAGTTCTTC,CASRDWQSSYNEQFF
TRBJ2-2,TRBV19,TRBD2,.,TGTGCCAGTAGTAGGGGACTAGCGTACACCGGGGAGCTGTTTTTT,CASSRGLAYTGELFF
TRBJ2-3,TRBV19,.,.,TGTGCCAGTAGTCGGGGGACAGATACGCAGTATTTT,CASSRGTDTQYF
TRBJ2-7,TRBV5-4,TRBD1,.,TGTGCCAGCAGCCGGACAGGGGACTCCTACGAGCAGTACTTC,CASSRTGDSYEQYF
TRBJ2-3,TRBV6-4,.,.,TGTGCCAGACCGCTAGCAGACTCCACAGATACGCAGTATTTT,CARPLADSTDTQYF
TRBJ2-3,TRBV4-1,.,.,TGCGCCAGCAGCCTTGCCTGGAGTGGAGATACGCAGTATTTT,CASSLAWSGDTQYF
TRBJ2-7,TRBV5-4,TRBD1,.,TGTGCCAGCAGCAAAGGGGGCCAGGTCTTTGGGGAGCAGTACTTC,CASSKGGQVFGEQYF
TRBJ2-3,TRBV5-1,TRBD2,once,TGCGCCAGCAGCGGGGGGGATTCCTCAGATACGCAGTATTTT,CASSGGDSSDTQYF
TRBJ2-1,TRBV6-5,.,.,TGTGCCAGCAGTTACTCTGGGGACTCCTACAATGAGCAGTTCTTC,CASSYSGDSYNEQFF
TRBJ2-7,TRBV19,.,.,TGTGCCAGTAGTGTCAGAGGCCACCGGGACGAGCAGTACTTC,CASSVRGHRDEQYF
TRBJ1-1,TRBV7-9,.,.,TGTGCCAGCAAACCGGCCGGGACAAGTAACACTGAAGCTTTCTTT,CASKPAGTSNTEAFF
TRBJ2-7,TRBV5-5,.,.,TGTGCCAGCAGCGTGTTGGGGGCAGGACCCTACGAGCAGTACTTC,CASSVLGAGPYEQYF
TRBJ1-4,TRBV5-5,TRBD1,.,TGTGCCAGCACCCTGGGGGACAGAGGGGAAAAACTGTTTTTT,CASTLGDRGEKLFF
TRBJ1-2,TRBV7-2,.,.,TGTGCCAGCAGCTTTGCCCAGTTGTATGGCTACACCTTC,CASSFAQLYGYTF
TRBJ1-2,TRBV30,.,.,TGTGCCTGGAGTGTACCCGGACCAGCTGCCTATGGCTACACCTTC,CAWSVPGPAAYGYTF
TRBJ1-5,TRBV5-4,.,once,TGTGCCAGCAGCTTGAATGGGATCGATCAGCCCCAGCATTTT,CASSLNGIDQPQHF
TRBJ2-5,TRBV19,TRBD2,.,TGTGCCAGTAGTATGGGGACTATCACTGGGGAGACCCAGTACTTC,CASSMGTITGETQYF
TRBJ2-3,TRBV4-3,TRBD2,.,TGCGCCAGCAGCCAAGATTCCAGCGGGGGCACAGATACGCAGTATTTT,CASSQDSSGGTDTQYF
TRBJ1-4,TRBV6-5,.,.,TGTGCCAGCAGTACAGGGAATGAAAAACTGTTTTTT,CASSTGNEKLFF
TRBJ2-5,TRBV5-1,.,.,TGCGCCAGCAGTCCCTCGGGAACGAGCCAAGAGACCCAGTACTTC,CASSPSGTSQETQYF
TRBJ2-7,TRBV6-5,.,.,TGTGCCAGCAGTTACTCCGACGGGGCCACCTACGAGCAGTACTTC,CASSYSDGATYEQYF
TRBJ2-3,TRBV10-1,.,.,TGCGCCAGCAGTGAAGCCGACACAGATACGCAGTATTTT,CASSEADTDTQYF
TRBJ1-2,TRBV30,.,.,TGTGCCTGGAGCCCCCCCCAAGTTCGGGGCTACACCTTC,CAWSPPQVRGYTF
TRBJ2-5,TRBV5-1,.,.,TGCGCCAGCAGCTTGGCCACCCTAGCGAATCAAGAGACCCAGTACTTC,CASSLATLANQETQYF
TRBJ2-1,TRBV7-6,TRBD2,.,TGTGCCAGCAGCTTAGCGCGTACTAGCGATGAGCAGTTCTTC,CASSLARTSDEQFF
TRBJ2-3,TRBV15,TRBD2,.,TGTGCCACCAGCAGAGGCGGGAGCGCAGATACGCAGTATTTT,CATSRGGSADTQYF
TRBJ1-1,TRBV9,.,.,TGTGCCAGCAGCAAAAGTGGGAGTGAAGCTTTCTTT,CASSKSGSEAFF
TRBJ1-4,TRBV7-8,.,.,TGTGCCAGCAGCCTGTACAGGGTTGGTAATGAAAAACTGTTTTTT,CASSLYRVGNEKLFF